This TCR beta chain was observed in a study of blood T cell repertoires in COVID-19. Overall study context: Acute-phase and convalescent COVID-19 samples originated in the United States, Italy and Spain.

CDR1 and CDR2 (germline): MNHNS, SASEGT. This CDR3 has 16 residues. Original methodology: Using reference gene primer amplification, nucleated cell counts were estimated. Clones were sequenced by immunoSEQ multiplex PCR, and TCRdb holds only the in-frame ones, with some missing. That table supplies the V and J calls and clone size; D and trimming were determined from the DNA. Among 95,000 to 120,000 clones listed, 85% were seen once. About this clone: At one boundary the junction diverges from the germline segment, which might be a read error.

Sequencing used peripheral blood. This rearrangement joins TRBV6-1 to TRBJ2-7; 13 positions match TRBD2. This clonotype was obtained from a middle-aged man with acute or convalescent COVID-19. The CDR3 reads CASNEMRTSGGWEQYF. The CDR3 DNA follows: TGTGCCAGCAATGAAATGCGGACTAGCGGGGGATGGGAGCAGTACTTC.